This T cell receptor (beta chain) was captured in a study of metastatic and nonmetastatic thyroid tumors. For the study at large: It was across blood and tumor or nodule tissue from malignant and benign thyroid patients that repertoires were compared.

TCRdb re-clonotyped the PCR reads through MiXCR. In the table there are around 22,000 clones, 22% of which are singletons. This clone appeared once. A read error may produce the germline difference seen at one junction end. This sample also contains other DNA sequences that code for the same CDR3. The CDR3 loop spans 13 amino acids. Germline-derived CDR1 and CDR2 are DFQATT and SNEGSKA (reference sequence). No treatment of any kind had been given to any patient before thyroid surgery. What was sequenced was blood. This sequence was found in a female donor with papillary thyroid cancer or a benign thyroid nodule (not recorded which). Some clones in this sample may be carry-over from other donors' samples. The V and J genes are TRBV20-1 and TRBJ2-5; TRBD1 or TRBD2 may be the D gene (5 bases each). CDR3 DNA: TGCAGTGCAGCAGTGACCGGGGACGAGACACAGTACTTC. Translating gives CSAAVTGDETQYF.